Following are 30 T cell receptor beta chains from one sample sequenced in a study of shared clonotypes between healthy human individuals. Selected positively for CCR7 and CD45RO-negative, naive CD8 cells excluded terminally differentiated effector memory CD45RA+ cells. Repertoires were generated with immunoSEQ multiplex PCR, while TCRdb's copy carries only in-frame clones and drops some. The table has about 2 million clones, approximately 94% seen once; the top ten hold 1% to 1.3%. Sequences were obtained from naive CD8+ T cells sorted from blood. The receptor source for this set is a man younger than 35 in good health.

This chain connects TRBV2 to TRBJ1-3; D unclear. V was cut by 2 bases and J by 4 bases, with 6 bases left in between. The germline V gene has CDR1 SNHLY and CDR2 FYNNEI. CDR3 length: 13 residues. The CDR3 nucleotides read TGTGCCAGCAGTGAAACGGTAGGAAACACCATATATTTT. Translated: CASSETVGNTIYF.

Here the CDR3 DNA reads TGTGCCATCAGCGAGACAGGGGGCGATAACTATGGCTACACCTTC. It codes for CAISETGGDNYGYTF. The gene calls are TRBV10-3 and TRBJ1-2; 10 bases are a match to TRBD1. Germline V gene lookup returns CDR1 ENHRY and CDR2 SYGVKD. This CDR3 spans 15 amino acids. J was trimmed by 1 base and V by 6 bases; bases with no gene match: 5.

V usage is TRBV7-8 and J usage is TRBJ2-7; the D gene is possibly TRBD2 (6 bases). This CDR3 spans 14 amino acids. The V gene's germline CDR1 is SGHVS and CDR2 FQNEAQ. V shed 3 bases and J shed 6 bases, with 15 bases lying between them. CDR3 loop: CASSFSGGDGEQYF. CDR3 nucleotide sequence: TGTGCCAGCAGCTTCTCCGGGGGAGACGGCGAGCAGTACTTC.

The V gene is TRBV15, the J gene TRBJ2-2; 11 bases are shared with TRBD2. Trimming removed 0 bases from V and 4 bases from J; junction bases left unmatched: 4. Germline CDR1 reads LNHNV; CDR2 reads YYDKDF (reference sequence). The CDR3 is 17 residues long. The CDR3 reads CATSRDGLAGGTGELFF. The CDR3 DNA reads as TGTGCCACCAGCAGAGATGGGCTAGCGGGAGGCACCGGGGAGCTGTTTTTT.

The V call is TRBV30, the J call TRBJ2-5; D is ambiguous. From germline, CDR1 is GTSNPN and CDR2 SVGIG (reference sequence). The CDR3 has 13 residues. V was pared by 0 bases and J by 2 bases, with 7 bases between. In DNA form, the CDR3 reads TGTGCCTGGAGTGTACTCGAACAAGAGACCCAGTACTTC. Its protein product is CAWSVLEQETQYF.

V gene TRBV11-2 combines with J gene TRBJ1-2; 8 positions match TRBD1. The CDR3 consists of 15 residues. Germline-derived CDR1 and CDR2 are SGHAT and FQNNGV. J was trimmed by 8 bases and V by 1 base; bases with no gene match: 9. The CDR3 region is CASSLGTGTGVGYTF. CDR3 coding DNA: TGTGCCAGCAGCTTAGGTACCGGGACAGGCGTGGGCTACACCTTC.

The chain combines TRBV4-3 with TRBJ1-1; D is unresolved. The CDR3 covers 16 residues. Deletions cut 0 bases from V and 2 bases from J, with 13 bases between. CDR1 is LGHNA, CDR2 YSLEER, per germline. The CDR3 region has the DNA TGCGCCAGCAGCCAAGATCCTTTAGGGAAAAACACTGAAGCTTTCTTT. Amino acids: CASSQDPLGKNTEAFF.

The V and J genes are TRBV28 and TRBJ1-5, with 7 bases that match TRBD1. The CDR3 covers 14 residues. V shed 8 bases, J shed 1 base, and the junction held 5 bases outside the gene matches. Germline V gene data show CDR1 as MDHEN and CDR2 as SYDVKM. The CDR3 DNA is TGTGCCAGCGGGGAGGGGGCCAGCAATCAGCCCCAGCATTTT. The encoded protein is CASGEGASNQPQHF.

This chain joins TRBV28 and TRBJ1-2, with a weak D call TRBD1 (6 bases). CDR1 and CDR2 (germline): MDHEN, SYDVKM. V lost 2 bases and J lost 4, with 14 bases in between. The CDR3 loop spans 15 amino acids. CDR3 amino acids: CASSLVVGGPYGYTF. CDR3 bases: TGTGCCAGCAGTTTAGTGGTAGGGGGGCCCTATGGCTACACCTTC.

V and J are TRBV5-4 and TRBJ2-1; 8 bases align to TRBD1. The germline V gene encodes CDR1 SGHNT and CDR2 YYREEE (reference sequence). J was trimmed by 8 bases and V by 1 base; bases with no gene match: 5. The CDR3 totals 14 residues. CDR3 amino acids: CASSLQGARDEQFF. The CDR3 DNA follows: TGTGCCAGCAGCTTGCAGGGGGCTCGGGATGAGCAGTTCTTC.

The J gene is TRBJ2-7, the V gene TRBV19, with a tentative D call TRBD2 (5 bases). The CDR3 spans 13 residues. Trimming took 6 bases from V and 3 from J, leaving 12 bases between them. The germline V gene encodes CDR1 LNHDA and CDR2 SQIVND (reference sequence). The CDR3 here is CASSPRGLYEQYF. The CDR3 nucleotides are TGTGCCAGTAGCCCCAGAGGACTCTACGAGCAGTACTTC.

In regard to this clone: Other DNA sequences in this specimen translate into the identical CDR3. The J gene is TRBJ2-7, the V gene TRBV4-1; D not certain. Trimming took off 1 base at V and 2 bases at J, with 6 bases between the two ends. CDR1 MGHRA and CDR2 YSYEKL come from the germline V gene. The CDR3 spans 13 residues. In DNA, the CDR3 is TGCGCCAGCAGCCAAGGCAGTACCTACGAGCAGTACTTC. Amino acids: CASSQGSTYEQYF.

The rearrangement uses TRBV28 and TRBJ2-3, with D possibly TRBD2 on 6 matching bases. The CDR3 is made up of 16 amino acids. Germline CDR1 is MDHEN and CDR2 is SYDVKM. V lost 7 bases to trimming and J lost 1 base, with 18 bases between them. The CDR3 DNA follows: TGTGCCAGCACTCTCAGTGGGACTTTGGGCACAGATACGCAGTATTTT. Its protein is CASTLSGTLGTDTQYF.

CDR3: CASSLGLAGGMETQYF. In DNA, the CDR3 is TGTGCCAGCAGCCTGGGACTAGCGGGGGGGATGGAGACCCAGTACTTC. This rearrangement joins TRBV7-9 to TRBJ2-5; 16 nucleotides match TRBD2. V was pared by 5 bases and J by 5 bases, with 5 bases of the junction left unmatched. This CDR3 has 16 amino acids. The germline V gene encodes CDR1 SEHNR and CDR2 FQNEAQ (reference sequence). Variable domain in full (rest from reference TRBV7-9 and TRBJ2-5): DTGVSQNPRHKITKRGQNVTFRCDPISEHNRLYWYRQTLGQGPEFLTYFQNEAQLEKSRLLSDRFSAERPKGSFSTLEIQRTEQGDSAMYLCASSLGLAGGMETQYFGPGTRLLVL.

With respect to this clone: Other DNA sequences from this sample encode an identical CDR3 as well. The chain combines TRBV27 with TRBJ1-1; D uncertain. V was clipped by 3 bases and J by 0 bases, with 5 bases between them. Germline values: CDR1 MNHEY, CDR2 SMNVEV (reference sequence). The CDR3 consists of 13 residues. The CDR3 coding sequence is TGTGCCAGCAGTTTTGGACTGAACACTGAAGCTTTCTTT. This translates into CASSFGLNTEAFF.

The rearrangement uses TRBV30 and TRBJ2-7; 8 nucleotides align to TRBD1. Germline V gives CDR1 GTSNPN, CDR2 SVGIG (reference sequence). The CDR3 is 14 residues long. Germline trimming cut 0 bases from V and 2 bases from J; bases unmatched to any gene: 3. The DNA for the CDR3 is TGTGCCTGGAGTGTGAACAGGGGGGCCTACGAGCAGTACTTC. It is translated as CAWSVNRGAYEQYF.

The CDR3: CASSPDRSLVFGEAFF. The CDR3 DNA follows: TGCGCCAGCAGCCCGGACAGGTCTCTGGTCTTCGGTGAAGCTTTCTTT. The chain is built from TRBV5-1 and TRBJ1-1, with 7 bases aligning to TRBD1. Trimming removed 4 bases from V and 7 bases from J; junction bases left unmatched: 16. Germline CDR1 reads SGHRS; CDR2 reads YFSETQ. This CDR3 comprises 16 residues.

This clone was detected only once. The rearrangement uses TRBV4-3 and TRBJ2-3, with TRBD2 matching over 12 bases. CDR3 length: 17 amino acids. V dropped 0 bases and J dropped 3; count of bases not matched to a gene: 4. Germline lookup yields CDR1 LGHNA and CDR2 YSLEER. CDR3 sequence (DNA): TGCGCCAGCAGCCAAGATCGGCTAGCGGGAGGGACAGATACGCAGTATTTT. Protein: CASSQDRLAGGTDTQYF.

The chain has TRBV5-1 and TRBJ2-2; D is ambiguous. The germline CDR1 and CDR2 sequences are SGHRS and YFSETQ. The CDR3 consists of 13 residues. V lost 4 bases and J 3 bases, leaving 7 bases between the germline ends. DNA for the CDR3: TGCGCCAGCAGCCGCGCCGACACCGGGGAGCTGTTTTTT. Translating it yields CASSRADTGELFF.

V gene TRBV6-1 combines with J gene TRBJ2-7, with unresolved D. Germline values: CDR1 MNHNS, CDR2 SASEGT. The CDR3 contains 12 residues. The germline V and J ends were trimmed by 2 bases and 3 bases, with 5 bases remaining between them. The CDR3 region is CASSEPIYEQYF. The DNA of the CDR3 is TGTGCCAGCAGTGAACCGATCTACGAGCAGTACTTC.

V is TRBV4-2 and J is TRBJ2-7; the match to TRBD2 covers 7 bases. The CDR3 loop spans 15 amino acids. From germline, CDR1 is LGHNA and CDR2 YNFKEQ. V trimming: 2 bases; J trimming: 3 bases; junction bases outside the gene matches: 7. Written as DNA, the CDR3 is TGTGCCAGCAGCCAACTGGCGGGGGTTGACTACGAGCAGTACTTC. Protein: CASSQLAGVDYEQYF.

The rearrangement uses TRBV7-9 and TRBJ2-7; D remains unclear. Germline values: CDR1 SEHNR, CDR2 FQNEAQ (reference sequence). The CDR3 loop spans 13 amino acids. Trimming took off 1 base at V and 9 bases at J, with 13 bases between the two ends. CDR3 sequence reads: CASSLVTALGQYF. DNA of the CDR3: TGTGCCAGCAGCTTAGTGACTGCACTTGGGCAGTACTTC.

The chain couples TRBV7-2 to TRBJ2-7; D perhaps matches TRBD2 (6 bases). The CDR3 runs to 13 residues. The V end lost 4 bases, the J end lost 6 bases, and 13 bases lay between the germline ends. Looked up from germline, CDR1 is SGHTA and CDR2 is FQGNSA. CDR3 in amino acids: CASSWGDGFEQYF. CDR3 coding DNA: TGTGCCAGCAGCTGGGGGGATGGTTTCGAGCAGTACTTC.

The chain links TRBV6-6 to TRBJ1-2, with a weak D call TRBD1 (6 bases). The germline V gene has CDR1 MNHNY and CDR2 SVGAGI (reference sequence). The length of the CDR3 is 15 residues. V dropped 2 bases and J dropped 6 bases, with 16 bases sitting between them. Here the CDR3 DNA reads TGTGCCAGCAGTTACGTCCAGGGGAGTAGGGATGGCTACACCTTC. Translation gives CASSYVQGSRDGYTF.

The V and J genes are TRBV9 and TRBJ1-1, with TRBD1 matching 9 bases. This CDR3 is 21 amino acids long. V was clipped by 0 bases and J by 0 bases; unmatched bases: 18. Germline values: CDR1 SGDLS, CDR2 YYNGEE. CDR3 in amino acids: CASSVAENPWDRDPLNTEAFF. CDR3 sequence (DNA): TGTGCCAGCAGCGTAGCTGAGAATCCCTGGGACAGGGATCCCCTGAACACTGAAGCTTTCTTT.

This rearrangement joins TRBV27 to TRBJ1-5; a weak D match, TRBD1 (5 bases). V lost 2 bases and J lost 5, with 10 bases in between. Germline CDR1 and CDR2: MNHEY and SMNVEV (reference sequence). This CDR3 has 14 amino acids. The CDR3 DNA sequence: TGTGCCAGCAGTTTAGGAGGGGTGGATCAGCCCCAGCATTTT. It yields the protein CASSLGGVDQPQHF.

CDR3 nucleotide sequence: TGCGCCAGCAGCCAAGATACCCTAGCGGTATACAATGAGCAGTTCTTC. Protein: CASSQDTLAVYNEQFF. The chain joins TRBV4-3 to TRBJ2-1, with 7 bases identical to TRBD2. Germline CDR1 is LGHNA and CDR2 is YSLEER. CDR3 length: 16 amino acids. V gave up 0 bases and J gave up 4 bases; unmatched junction bases: 6.

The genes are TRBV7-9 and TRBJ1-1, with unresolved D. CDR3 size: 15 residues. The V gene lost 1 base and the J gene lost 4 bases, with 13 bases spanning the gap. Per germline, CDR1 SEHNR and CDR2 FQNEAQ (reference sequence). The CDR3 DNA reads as TGTGCCAGCAGCTTAGAGGTAGGGCCGGGCACTGAAGCTTTCTTT. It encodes CASSLEVGPGTEAFF.

CDR3 in amino acids: CARSLGTGVGYTF. CDR3 in DNA: TGTGCCAGAAGCTTGGGGACAGGGGTTGGCTACACCTTC. This rearrangement joins TRBV5-3 to TRBJ1-2, with 9 nucleotides matching TRBD1. TRBV5-3 falls under the ORF class, with uncertain function. Unmatched junction bases numbered 1, after V lost 0 bases and J lost 7 bases. The CDR3 is 13 amino acids.

The CDR3 reads CASSLQGFGDTQYF. The CDR3 nucleotides are TGTGCCAGTAGCTTGCAGGGGTTCGGGGATACGCAGTATTTT. The V gene is TRBV19, the J gene TRBJ2-3; a weak D match, TRBD1 (6 bases). Germline-derived CDR1 and CDR2 are LNHDA and SQIVND (reference sequence). The CDR3 runs 14 residues. Trimming removed 6 bases at V and 6 bases at J, with 16 bases between.